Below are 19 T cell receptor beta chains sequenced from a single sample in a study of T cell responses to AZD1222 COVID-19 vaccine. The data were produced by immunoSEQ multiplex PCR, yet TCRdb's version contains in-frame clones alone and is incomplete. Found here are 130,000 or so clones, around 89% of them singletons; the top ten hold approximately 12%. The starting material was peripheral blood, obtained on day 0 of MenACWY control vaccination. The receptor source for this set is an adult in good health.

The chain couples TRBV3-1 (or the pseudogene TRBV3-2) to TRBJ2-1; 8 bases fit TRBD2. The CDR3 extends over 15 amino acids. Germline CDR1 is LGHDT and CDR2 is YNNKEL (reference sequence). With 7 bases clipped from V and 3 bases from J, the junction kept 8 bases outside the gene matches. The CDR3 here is CASTSSREGYNEQFF. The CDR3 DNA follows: TGTGCCAGCACCTCCTCCCGGGAGGGCTACAATGAGCAGTTCTTC.

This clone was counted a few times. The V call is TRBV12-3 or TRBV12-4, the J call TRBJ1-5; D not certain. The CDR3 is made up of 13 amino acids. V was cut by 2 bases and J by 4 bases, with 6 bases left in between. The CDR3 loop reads CASSLSVNQPQHF. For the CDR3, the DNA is TGTGCCAGCAGTTTATCCGTAAATCAGCCCCAGCATTTT.

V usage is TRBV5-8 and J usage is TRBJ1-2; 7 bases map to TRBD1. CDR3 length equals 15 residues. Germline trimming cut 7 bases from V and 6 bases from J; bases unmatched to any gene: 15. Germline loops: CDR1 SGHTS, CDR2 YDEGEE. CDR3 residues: CASGISLDRVNGYTF. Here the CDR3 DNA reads TGTGCCAGCGGGATCTCGCTTGACAGGGTGAATGGCTACACCTTC.

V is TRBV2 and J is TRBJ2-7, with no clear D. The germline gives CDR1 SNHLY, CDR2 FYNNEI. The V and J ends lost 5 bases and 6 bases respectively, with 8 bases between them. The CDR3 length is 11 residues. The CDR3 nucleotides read TGTGCCAGCAGTTCTCCTTTCGAGCAGTACTTC. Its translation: CASSSPFEQYF.

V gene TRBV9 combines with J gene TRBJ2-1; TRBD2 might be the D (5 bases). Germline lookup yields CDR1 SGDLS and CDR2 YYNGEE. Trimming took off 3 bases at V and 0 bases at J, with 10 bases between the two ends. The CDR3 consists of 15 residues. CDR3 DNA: TGTGCCAGCAGCGGCGAGGGAAGCTCCTACAATGAGCAGTTCTTC. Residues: CASSGEGSSYNEQFF.

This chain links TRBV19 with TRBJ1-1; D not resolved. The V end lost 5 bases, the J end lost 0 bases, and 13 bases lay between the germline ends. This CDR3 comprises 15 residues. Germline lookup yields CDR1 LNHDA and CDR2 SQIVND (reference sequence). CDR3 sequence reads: CASSDSPSMNTEAFF. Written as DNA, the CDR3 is TGTGCCAGTAGTGATAGCCCCTCTATGAACACTGAAGCTTTCTTT.

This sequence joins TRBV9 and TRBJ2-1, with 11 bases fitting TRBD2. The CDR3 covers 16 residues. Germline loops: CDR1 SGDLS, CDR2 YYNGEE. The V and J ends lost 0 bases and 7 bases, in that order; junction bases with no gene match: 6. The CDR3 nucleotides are TGTGCCAGCAGCGTAGGTAGCGGGAGGGCCGGGAATGAGCAGTTCTTC. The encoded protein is CASSVGSGRAGNEQFF.

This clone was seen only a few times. CDR3 region: CSVEGVRNTEAFF. CDR3 in DNA: TGCAGCGTTGAAGGGGTGAGGAACACTGAAGCTTTCTTT. The chain recombines TRBV29-1 with TRBJ1-1; D gene uncertain. The CDR3 consists of 13 residues. Germline CDR1 is SQVTM and CDR2 is ANQGSEA. V was trimmed by 1 base and J by 1 base, leaving 7 bases between them.

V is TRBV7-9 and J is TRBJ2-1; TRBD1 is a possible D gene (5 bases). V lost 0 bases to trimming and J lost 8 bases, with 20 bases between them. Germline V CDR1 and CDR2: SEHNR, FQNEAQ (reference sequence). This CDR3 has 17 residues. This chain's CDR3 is CASSLAGSRVYYDEQFF. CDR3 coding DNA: TGTGCCAGCAGCTTAGCGGGGTCCAGGGTGTATTACGATGAGCAGTTCTTC.

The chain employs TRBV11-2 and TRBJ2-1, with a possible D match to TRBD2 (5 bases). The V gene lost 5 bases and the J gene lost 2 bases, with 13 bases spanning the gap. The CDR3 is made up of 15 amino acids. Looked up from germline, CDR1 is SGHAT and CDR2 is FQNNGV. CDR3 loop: CASSLSSATYNEQFF. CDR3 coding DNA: TGTGCCAGCAGCCTAAGTAGCGCGACCTACAATGAGCAGTTCTTC.

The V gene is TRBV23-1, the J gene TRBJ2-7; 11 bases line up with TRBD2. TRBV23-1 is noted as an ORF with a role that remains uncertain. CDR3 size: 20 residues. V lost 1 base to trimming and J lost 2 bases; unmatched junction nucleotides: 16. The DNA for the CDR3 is TGCGCCAGCAGTCAATTGATCGGGACTAGCGGAAGAGTACGCCCCTACGAGCAGTACTTC. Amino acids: CASSQLIGTSGRVRPYEQYF.

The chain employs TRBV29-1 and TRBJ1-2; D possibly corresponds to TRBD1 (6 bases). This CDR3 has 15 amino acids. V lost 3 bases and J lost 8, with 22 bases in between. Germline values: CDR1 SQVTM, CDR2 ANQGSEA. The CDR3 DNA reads TGCAGCGTTGACGGGGGGCTAAGTTCCGTGAGAGGCTACACCTTC. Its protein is CSVDGGLSSVRGYTF.

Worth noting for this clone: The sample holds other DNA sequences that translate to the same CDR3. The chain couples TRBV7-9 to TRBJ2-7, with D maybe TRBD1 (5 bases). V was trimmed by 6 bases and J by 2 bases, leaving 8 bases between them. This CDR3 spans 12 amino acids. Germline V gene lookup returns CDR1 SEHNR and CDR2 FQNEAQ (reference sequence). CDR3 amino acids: CASRGRAYEQYF. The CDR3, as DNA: TGTGCCAGCAGAGGCAGGGCCTACGAGCAGTACTTC.

The CDR3, as DNA: TGTGCCAGCAGCTACAGCGGGAGTGGAAATGAGCAGTTCTTC. This gives the protein CASSYSGSGNEQFF. The chain couples TRBV3-1 (or the pseudogene TRBV3-2) to TRBJ2-1; 8 bases agree with TRBD2. CDR1 and CDR2 from the germline V gene are LGHDT and YNNKEL (reference sequence). J gave up 7 bases and V 5 bases, and 7 bases lay outside the gene matches. The CDR3 is 14 amino acids.

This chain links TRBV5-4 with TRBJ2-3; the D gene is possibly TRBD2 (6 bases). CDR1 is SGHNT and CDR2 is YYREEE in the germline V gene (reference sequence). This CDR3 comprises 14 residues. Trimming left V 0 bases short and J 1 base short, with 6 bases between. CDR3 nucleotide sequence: TGTGCCAGCAGCTTGGCGGGGGGCACAGATACGCAGTATTTT. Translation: CASSLAGGTDTQYF.

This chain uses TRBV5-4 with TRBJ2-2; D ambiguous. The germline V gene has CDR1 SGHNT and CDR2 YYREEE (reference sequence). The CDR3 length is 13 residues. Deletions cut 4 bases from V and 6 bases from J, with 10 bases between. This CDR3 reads CASSPYSPGELFF. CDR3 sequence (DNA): TGTGCCAGCAGCCCGTATAGCCCCGGGGAGCTGTTTTTT.

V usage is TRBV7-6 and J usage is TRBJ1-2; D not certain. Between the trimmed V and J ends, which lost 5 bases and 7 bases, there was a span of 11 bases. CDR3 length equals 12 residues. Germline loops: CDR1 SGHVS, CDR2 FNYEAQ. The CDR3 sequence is CASSNSGSGYTF. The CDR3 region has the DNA TGTGCCAGCAGCAACAGTGGGTCTGGCTACACCTTC.

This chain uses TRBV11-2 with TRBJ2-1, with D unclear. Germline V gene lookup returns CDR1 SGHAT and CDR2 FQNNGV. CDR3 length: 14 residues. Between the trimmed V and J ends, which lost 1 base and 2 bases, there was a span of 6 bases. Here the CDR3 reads CASSLVGPYNEQFF. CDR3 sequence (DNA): TGTGCCAGCAGCTTAGTAGGCCCCTACAATGAGCAGTTCTTC. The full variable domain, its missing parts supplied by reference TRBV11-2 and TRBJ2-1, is EAGVAQSPRYKIIEKRQSVAFWCNPISGHATLYWYQQILGQGPKLLIQFQNNGVVDDSQLPKDRFSAERLKGVDSTLKIQPAKLEDSAVYLCASSLVGPYNEQFFGPGTRLTVL.

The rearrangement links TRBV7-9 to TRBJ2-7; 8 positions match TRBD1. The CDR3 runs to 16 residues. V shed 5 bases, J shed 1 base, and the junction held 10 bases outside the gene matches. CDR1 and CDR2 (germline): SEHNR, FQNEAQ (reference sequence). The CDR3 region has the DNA TGTGCCAGCAGCACAACCGGGACAGGAATATCCTACGAGCAGTACTTC. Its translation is CASSTTGTGISYEQYF.